The clone carrying this TCR beta chain has a handful of counts. J was trimmed by 3 bases and V by 7 bases; bases with no gene match: 2. Germline CDR1 reads WSHSY; CDR2 reads SAAADI. The CDR3 runs 13 residues. In terms of age and location, participants ranged from roughly 18 to 100 years and lived in approximately 26 US areas. This sample is drawn from a study of blood T cell repertoires in COVID-19. Only in-frame clones appear in the TCRdb table, and some are missing; sequencing was by immunoSEQ multiplex PCR. Here the sample spans 150,000 or so clones, around 80% being singletons. This chain joins TRBV10-2 and TRBJ1-2, with TRBD1 identical over 10 bases. This sequence originates from a woman aged 60 to 75 who had recovered from COVID-19. The specimen sequenced was PBMCs or T cells enriched from blood (not recorded which). CDR3 nucleotides: TGCGCCAGCACCGGGACAGGGGACTATGGCTACACCTTC. It encodes CASTGTGDYGYTF.